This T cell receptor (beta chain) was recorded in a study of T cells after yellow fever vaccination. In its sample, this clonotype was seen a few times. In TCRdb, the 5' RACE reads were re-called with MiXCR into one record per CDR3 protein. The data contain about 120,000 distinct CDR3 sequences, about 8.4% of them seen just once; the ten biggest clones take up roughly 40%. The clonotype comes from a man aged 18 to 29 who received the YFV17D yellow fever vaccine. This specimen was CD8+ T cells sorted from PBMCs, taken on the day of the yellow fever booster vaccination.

DNA of the CDR3: TGTGCCAGCAGCTTGGGTGGGGTTCCGGGGACCCAGTACTTC. It translates to CASSLGGVPGTQYF. This sequence joins TRBV7-2 and TRBJ2-5, with D unresolved. Germline-derived CDR1 and CDR2 are SGHTA and FQGNSA. Deletions cut 3 bases from V and 7 bases from J, with 15 bases between. The CDR3 is 14 amino acids.